This TCR beta chain was obtained from a study of T cell repertoires in cytomegalovirus infection. Study-wide context: Use of recently identified HLA-C-restricted and well-studied HLA-B-restricted CMV epitopes was part of the study. In public TCR beta signatures, there were indications of both CMV infection and matching HLA type. Notes on the study in general: Individuals carrying CMV plus the relevant HLA were identified by cumulative frequency of public TCR beta families.

The CDR3 spans 10 residues. From germline, CDR1 is SGHVS and CDR2 FQNEAQ. Between the trimmed V and J ends, which lost 5 bases and 5 bases, there was a span of 1 base. Ten or more counts support this clonotype. Its antigen is unidentified. Via MiXCR, TCRdb re-called the reads, giving one row per CDR3 protein. The table lists roughly 860,000 distinct CDR3 sequences, 32% of them singletons. The sequences come from cultured CD8+ T cells from PBMCs, collected from culture after CMV antigen stimulation. The TCR originated in a human donor in good health (CMV status not recorded). Some clones in this sample may be carry-over from other donors' samples. V gene TRBV7-8 combines with J gene TRBJ2-1; unclear D gene. CDR3 sequence (DNA): TGTGCCAGCAGCCACAATGAGCAGTTCTTC. This translates into CASSHNEQFF.